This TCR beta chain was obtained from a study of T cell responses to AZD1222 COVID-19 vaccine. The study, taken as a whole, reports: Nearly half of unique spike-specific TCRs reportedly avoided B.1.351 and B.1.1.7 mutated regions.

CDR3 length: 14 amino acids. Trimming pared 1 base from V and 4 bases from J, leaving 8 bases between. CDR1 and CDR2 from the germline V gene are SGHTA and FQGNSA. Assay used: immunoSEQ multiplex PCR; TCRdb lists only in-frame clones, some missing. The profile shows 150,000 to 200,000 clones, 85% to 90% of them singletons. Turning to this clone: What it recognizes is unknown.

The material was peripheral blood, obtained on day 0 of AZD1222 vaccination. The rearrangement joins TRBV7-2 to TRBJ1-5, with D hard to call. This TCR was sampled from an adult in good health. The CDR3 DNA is TGTGCCAGCAGCTTAGACCCGGGGAATCAGCCCCAGCATTTT. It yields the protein CASSLDPGNQPQHF. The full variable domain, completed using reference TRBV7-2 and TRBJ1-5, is GAGVSQSPSNKVTEKGKDVELRCDPISGHTALYWYRQSLGQGLEFLIYFQGNSAPDKSGLPSDRFSAERTGGSVSTLTIQRTQQEDSAVYLCASSLDPGNQPQHFGDGTRLSIL.